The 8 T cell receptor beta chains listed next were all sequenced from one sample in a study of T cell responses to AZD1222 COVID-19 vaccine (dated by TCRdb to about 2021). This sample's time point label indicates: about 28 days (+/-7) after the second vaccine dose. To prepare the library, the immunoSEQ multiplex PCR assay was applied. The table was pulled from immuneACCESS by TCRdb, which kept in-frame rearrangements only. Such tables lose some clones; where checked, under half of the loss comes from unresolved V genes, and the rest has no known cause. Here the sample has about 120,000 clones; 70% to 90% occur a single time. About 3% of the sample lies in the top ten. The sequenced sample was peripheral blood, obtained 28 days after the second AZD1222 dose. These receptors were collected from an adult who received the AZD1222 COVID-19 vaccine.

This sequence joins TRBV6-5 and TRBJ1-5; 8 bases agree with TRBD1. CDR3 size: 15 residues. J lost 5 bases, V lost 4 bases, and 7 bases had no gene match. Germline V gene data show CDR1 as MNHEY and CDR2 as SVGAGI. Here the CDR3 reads CASSWIPGGDQPQHF. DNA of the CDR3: TGTGCCAGCAGTTGGATTCCAGGGGGCGATCAGCCCCAGCATTTT.

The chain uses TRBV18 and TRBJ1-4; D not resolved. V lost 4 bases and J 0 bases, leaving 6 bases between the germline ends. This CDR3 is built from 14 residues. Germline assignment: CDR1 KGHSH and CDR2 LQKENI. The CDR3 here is CASSLSTTNEKLFF. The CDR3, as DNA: TGTGCCAGCTCACTGAGTACAACTAATGAAAAACTGTTTTTT. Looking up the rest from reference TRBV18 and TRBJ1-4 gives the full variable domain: NAGVMQNPRHLVRRRGQEARLRCSPMKGHSHVYWYRQLPEEGLKFMVYLQKENIIDESGMPKERFSAEFPKEGPSILRIQQVVRGDSAAYFCASSLSTTNEKLFFGSGTQLSVL.

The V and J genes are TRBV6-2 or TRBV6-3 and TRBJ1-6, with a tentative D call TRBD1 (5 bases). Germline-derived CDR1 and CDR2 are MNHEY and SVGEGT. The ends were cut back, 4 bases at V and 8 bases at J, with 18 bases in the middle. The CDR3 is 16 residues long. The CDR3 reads CASSSPGLLRDSPLHF. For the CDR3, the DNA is TGTGCCAGCAGTTCACCGGGACTCCTCAGGGATTCACCCCTCCACTTT.

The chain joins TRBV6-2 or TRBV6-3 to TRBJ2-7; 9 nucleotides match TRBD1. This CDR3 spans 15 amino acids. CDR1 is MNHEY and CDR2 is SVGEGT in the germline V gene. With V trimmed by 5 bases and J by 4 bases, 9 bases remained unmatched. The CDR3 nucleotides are TGTGCCAGCAGTGGGGCGGACAGGGGATTTTACGAGCAGTACTTC. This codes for CASSGADRGFYEQYF.

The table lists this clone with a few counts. CDR3 in amino acids: CASSAGSNTGELFF. CDR3 coding DNA: TGCGCCAGCAGTGCTGGGTCGAACACCGGGGAGCTGTTTTTT. The chain uses TRBV10-1 and TRBJ2-2, with D uncertain. The germline V gene encodes CDR1 WNHNN and CDR2 SYGVQD (reference sequence). The germline V and J ends were trimmed by 4 bases and 0 bases, with 6 bases remaining between them. The length of the CDR3 is 14 residues.

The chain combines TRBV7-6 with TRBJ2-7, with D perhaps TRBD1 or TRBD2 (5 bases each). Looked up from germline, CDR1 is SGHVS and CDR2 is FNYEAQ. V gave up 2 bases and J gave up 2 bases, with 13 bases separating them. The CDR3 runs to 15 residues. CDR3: CASSLQGSGPYEQYF. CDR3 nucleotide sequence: TGTGCCAGCAGCTTACAAGGGTCGGGGCCCTACGAGCAGTACTTC.

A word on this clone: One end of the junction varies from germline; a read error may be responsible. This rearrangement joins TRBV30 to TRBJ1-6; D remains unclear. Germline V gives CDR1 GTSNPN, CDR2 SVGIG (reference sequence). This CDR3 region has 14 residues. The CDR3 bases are TGTGCCTGGAGTGTACCGCCAGAGAATTCGCCCCTCCACTTT. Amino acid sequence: CAWSVPPENSPLHF. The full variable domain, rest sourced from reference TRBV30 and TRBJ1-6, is SQTIHQWPATLVQPVGSPLSLECTVEGTSNPNLYWYRQAAGRGLQLLFYSVGIGQISSEVPQNLSASRPQDRQFILSSKKLLLSDSGFYLCAWSVPPENSPLHFGNGTRLTVT.

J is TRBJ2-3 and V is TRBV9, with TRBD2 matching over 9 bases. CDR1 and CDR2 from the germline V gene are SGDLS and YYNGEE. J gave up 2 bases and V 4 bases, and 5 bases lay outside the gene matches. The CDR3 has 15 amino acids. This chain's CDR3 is CASSPRLAATDTQYF. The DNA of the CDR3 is TGTGCCAGCAGCCCCCGACTAGCGGCCACAGATACGCAGTATTTT.